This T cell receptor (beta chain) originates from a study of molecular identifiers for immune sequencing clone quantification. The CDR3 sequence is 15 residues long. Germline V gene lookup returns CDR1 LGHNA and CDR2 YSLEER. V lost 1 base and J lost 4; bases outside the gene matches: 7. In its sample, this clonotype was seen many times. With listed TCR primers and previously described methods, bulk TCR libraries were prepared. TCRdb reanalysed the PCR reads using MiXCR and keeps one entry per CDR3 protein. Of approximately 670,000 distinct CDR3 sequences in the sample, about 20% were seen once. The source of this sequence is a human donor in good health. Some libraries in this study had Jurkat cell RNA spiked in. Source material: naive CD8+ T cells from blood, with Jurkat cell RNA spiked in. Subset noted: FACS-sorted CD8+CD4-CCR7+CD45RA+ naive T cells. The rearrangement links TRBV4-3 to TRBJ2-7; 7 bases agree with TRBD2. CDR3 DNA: TGCGCCAGCAGCCAAGCGCCCCAGCGGGGTTACGAGCAGTACTTC. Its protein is CASSQAPQRGYEQYF.